This T cell receptor beta chain derives from a study of blood T cell repertoires in COVID-19. For the study at large: Spain, Italy and the United States supplied samples that represented acute and convalescent COVID-19. PBMCs, B-cell-depleted T cells, or T cells were the source of the cDNA or gDNA that made up the material.

Unmatched junction bases numbered 8, after V lost 3 bases and J lost 8 bases. The CDR3 covers 16 residues. Germline CDR1 reads KGHDR; CDR2 reads SFDVKD. Original methodology: The authors estimated nucleated cell counts from reference gene primer amplification. Repertoires were generated with immunoSEQ multiplex PCR, while TCRdb's copy carries only in-frame clones and drops some. V and J calls plus clone size are reproduced from that table; the DNA served to infer D and trimming. Of approximately 160,000 clones listed, under 80% are singletons. The genes are TRBV24-1 and TRBJ2-1, with 11 bases lining up with TRBD2. The material sequenced was peripheral blood. This sequence originates from a man between 70 and 80 years old with acute or convalescent COVID-19. The CDR3 sequence: CATSDNSGGAIDEQFF. The CDR3 bases are TGTGCCACCAGTGATAATAGCGGGGGGGCCATCGATGAGCAGTTCTTC.